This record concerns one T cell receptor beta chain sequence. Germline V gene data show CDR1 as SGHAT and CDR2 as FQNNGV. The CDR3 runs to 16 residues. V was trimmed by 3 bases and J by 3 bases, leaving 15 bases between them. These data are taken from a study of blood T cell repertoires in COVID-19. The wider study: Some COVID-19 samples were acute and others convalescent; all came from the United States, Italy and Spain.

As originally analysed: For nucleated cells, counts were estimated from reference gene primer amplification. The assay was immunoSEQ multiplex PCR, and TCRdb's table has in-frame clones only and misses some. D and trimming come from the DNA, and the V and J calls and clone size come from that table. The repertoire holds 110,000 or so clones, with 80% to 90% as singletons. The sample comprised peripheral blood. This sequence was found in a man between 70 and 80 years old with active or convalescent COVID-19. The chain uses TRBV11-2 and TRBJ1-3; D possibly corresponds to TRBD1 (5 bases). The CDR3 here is CASSFGGTTSGNTIYF. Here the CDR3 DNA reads TGTGCCAGCAGCTTCGGGGGGACTACTAGTGGAAACACCATATATTTT.